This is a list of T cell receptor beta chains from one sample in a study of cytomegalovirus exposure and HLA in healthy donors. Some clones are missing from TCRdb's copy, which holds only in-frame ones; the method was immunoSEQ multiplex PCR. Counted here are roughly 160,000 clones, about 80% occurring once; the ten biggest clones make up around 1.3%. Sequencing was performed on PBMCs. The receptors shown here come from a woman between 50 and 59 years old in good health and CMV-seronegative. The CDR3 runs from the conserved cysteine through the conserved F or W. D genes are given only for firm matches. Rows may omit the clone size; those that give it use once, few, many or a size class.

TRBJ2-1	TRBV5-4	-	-	CASSPGGLRGNEQFF	TGTGCCAGCAGCCCTGGGGGGTTAAGGGGCAATGAGCAGTTCTTC
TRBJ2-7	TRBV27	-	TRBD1	CASSQTRTGASEQYF	TGTGCCAGCAGTCAAACGCGGACAGGGGCGAGCGAGCAGTACTTC
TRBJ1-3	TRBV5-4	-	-	CASSLRGSSGNTIYF	TGTGCCAGCAGCTTACGGGGTAGCTCTGGAAACACCATATATTTT
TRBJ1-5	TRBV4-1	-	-	CASSQETGHNQPQHF	TGCGCCAGCAGCCAAGAGACAGGTCACAATCAGCCCCAGCATTTT
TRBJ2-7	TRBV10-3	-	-	CAISENLLYEQYF	TGTGCCATCAGTGAGAACTTACTTTACGAGCAGTACTTC
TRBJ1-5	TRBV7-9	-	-	CASSFTADQPQHF	TGTGCCAGCAGCTTCACGGCGGATCAGCCCCAGCATTTT
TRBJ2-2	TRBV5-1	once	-	CASTLGGTGELFF	TGCGCCAGCACCTTAGGGGGCACCGGGGAGCTGTTTTTT
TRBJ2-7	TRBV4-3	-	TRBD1	CASSRETGSYEQYF	TGCGCCAGCAGCCGTGAGACAGGGTCCTACGAGCAGTACTTC
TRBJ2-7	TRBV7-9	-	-	CASSLGDNEQYF	TGTGCCAGCAGCTTAGGGGACAACGAGCAGTACTTC
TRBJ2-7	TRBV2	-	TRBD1	CASWSGTGDEQYF	TGTGCCAGTTGGTCGGGGACAGGGGACGAGCAGTACTTC
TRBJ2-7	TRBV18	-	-	CASSPPSRSYEQYF	TGTGCCAGCTCACCACCTAGTCGGTCCTACGAGCAGTACTTC
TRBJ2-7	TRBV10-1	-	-	CASSESPLLDTAVTVEQYF	TGCGCCAGCAGTGAGTCCCCGCTCCTGGACACAGCCGTTACTGTTGAGCAGTACTTC
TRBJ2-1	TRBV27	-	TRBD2	CASRGRSSGGNEQFF	TGTGCCAGCAGGGGAAGGTCTAGCGGGGGTAATGAGCAGTTCTTC
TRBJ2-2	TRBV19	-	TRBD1	CASSKDRGGLFF	TGTGCCAGTAGTAAGGACAGGGGCGGGCTGTTTTTT
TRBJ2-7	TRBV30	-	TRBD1	CAWCSGTGAYEQYF	TGTGCCTGGTGCTCCGGGACAGGGGCCTACGAGCAGTACTTC
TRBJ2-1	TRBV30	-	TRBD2	CAWSPRLAGGGNEQFF	TGTGCCTGGAGTCCCCGACTAGCGGGAGGAGGCAATGAGCAGTTCTTC
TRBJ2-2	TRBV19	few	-	CASSIARNTGELFF	TGTGCCAGTAGTATAGCCAGGAACACCGGGGAGCTGTTTTTT